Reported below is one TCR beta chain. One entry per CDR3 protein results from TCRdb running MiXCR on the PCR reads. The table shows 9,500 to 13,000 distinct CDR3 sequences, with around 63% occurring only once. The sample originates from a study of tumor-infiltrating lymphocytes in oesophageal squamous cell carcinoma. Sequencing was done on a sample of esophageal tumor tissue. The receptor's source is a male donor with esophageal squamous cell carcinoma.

The CDR3 sequence: CASSLFPGLAYNEQFF. In DNA, the CDR3 is TGTGCCAGCAGCTTATTCCCGGGACTAGCCTACAATGAGCAGTTCTTC. The chain recombines TRBV7-3 with TRBJ2-7; 8 bases fit TRBD2. The end of the DNA fits TRBJ2-1 better, so the J call may be wrong. CDR1 is SGHTA and CDR2 is FQGTGA in the germline V gene. The CDR3 has 16 amino acids.